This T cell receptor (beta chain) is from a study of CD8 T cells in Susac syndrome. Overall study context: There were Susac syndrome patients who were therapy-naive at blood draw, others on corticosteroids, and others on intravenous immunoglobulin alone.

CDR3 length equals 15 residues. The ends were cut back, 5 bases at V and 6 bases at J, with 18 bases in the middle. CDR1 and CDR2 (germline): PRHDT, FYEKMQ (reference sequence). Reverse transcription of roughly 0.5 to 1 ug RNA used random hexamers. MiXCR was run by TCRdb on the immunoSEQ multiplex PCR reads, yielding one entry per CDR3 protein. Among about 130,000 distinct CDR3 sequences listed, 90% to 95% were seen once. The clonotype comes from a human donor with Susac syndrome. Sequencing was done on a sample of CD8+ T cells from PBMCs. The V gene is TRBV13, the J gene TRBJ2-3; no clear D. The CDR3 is CASSQDQDSRDTQYF. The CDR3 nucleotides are TGTGCCAGCAGCCAGGACCAGGATTCAAGGGATACGCAGTATTTT. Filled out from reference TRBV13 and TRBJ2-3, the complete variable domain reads AAGVIQSPRHLIKEKRETATLKCYPIPRHDTVYWYQQGPGQDPQFLISFYEKMQSDKGSIPDRFSAQQFSDYHSELNMSSLELGDSALYFCASSQDQDSRDTQYFGPGTRLTVL.